The clone carrying this TCR beta chain was counted at least ten times. The data derive from a study of human T cells and chemical hapten exposure. Single cDNA molecules in the library carried unique molecular identifiers attached during preparation. TCRdb ran MiXCR on the RACE reads and lists one entry per CDR3 protein. The data hold about 120,000 distinct CDR3 sequences, with 12% observed a single time. Per the germline V gene, CDR1 is MGHRA and CDR2 is YSYEKL. The CDR3 is made up of 16 amino acids. With V trimmed by 1 base and J by 4 bases, 9 bases remained unmatched. As to time point: patch test 1, 2 weeks after DPC sensitization. Regarding treatment: therapeutic diphenylcyclopropenone sensitization with weekly scalp DPC. Only after blood had been drawn was each patch test applied.

The chain links TRBV4-1 to TRBJ2-5, with 7 bases fitting TRBD1. Here the sequenced sample was whole blood, taken in connection with sensitization to the hapten diphenylcyclopropenone (DPC). The origin of this receptor is a woman in her forties or fifties with alopecia areata. Some clones in this sample may be carry-over from other donors' samples. CDR3 nucleotide sequence: TGCGCCAGCAGCCAAGGACCGACAGGGTCCGTAGAGACCCAGTACTTC. Translation gives CASSQGPTGSVETQYF.